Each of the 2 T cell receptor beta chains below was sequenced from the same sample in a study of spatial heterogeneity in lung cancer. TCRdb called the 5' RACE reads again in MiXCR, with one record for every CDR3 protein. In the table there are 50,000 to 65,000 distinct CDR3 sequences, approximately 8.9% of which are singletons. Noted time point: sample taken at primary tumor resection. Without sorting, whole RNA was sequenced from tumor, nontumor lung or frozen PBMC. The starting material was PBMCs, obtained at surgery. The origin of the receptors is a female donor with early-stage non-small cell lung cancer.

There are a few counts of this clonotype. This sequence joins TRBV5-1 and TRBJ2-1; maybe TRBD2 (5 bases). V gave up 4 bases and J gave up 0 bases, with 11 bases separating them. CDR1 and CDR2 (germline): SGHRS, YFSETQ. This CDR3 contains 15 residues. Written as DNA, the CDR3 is TGCGCCAGCAGCATGATAGGGAGCTCCTACAATGAGCAGTTCTTC. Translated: CASSMIGSSYNEQFF.

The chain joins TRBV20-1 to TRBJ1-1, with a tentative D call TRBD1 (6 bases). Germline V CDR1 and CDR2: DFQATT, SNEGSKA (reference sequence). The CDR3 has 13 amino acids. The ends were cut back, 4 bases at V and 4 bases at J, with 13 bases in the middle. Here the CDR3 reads CSATRGVGTEAFF. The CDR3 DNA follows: TGCAGTGCTACCAGGGGAGTTGGCACTGAAGCTTTCTTT.